This TCR beta chain was retrieved from a study of shared T cell receptors in the human thymus. This table comes from immunoSEQ multiplex PCR, and its TCRdb copy is limited to in-frame clones, with some not included. The data contain 650,000 to 950,000 clones, approximately 83% of them singletons. The CDR3 spans 16 residues. Germline-derived CDR1 and CDR2 are MDHEN and SYDVKM. V lost 8 bases and J lost 4; bases outside the gene matches: 16. The same sample was also used in a study of human thymus T cells. Turning to that study: Healthy Finnish infants having corrective surgery for congenital heart defects served as donors. Resections removed during corrective heart surgery provided the thymus tissue used. Thymic and blood repertoires seemed to show skewed V and J gene use. Related research found strongly overlapping thymic repertoires in unrelated individuals.

The chain combines TRBV28 with TRBJ1-1; 7 bases align to TRBD1. The origin of this receptor is a girl less than two years old with a congenital heart defect. Sequenced: thymocytes. In DNA form, the CDR3 reads TGTGCCAGCCAACTGGAGGGGGCGCGGGGGGGCACTGAAGCTTTCTTT. The encoded protein is CASQLEGARGGTEAFF.